These 19 T cell receptor beta chains were sequenced from one sample in a study of cytomegalovirus exposure and HLA in healthy donors. In the PCR, 60 Vbeta and 13 Jbeta primers were used. Sequencing used immunoSEQ multiplex PCR; TCRdb keeps in-frame clones, though not all of them. The table counts 70,000 to 80,000 clones; 2.5% to 3% lies in the top ten. The sample comprised PBMCs. These receptor sequences come from a man aged 40-49 years in good health and CMV-seronegative.

This rearrangement joins TRBV5-4 to TRBJ1-3, with D possibly TRBD1 on 5 matching bases. The CDR3 extends over 12 amino acids. Trimming shortened V by 3 bases and J by 4 bases, and 5 bases separated the two germline ends. The germline V gene encodes CDR1 SGHNT and CDR2 YYREEE (reference sequence). As DNA, the CDR3 is TGTGCCAGCAGCTCAGGGGGAAACACCATATATTTT. It codes for CASSSGGNTIYF.

This rearrangement joins TRBV18 to TRBJ2-1; perhaps TRBD1 as D (6 bases). V gave up 5 bases and J gave up 2 bases, with 13 bases separating them. This CDR3 is built from 15 residues. From germline, CDR1 is KGHSH and CDR2 LQKENI. CDR3 region: CASSGQGPPYNEQFF. The DNA of the CDR3 is TGTGCCAGCTCAGGGCAGGGGCCTCCCTACAATGAGCAGTTCTTC.

The chain recombines TRBV10-1 with TRBJ1-6, with TRBD1 as a possible D gene (6 bases). CDR1 and CDR2 from the germline V gene are WNHNN and SYGVQD (reference sequence). V lost 4 bases, J lost 7 bases, and 11 bases lay in between. CDR3 size: 14 residues. This chain's CDR3 is CASSGGQNNSPLHF. The CDR3 region has the DNA TGCGCCAGCAGTGGTGGACAGAACAATTCACCCCTCCACTTT.

The gene calls are TRBV30 and TRBJ2-3; 10 nucleotides line up with TRBD2. CDR3 length: 12 residues. Germline V gives CDR1 GTSNPN, CDR2 SVGIG (reference sequence). V dropped 4 bases and J dropped 9; count of bases not matched to a gene: 4. The CDR3 nucleotides are TGTGCCTGGACTAGCGGGGGCTTAACGCAGTATTTT. This sequence encodes CAWTSGGLTQYF. Full variable domain (remainder filled in from reference TRBV30 and TRBJ2-3): SQTIHQWPATLVQPVGSPLSLECTVEGTSNPNLYWYRQAAGRGLQLLFYSVGIGQISSEVPQNLSASRPQDRQFILSSKKLLLSDSGFYLCAWTSGGLTQYFGPGTRLTVL.

This chain connects TRBV6-5 to TRBJ2-7, with D uncertain. This CDR3 is built from 13 residues. Germline V gene data show CDR1 as MNHEY and CDR2 as SVGAGI. V was shortened by 5 bases and J by 4 bases, with 12 bases between the two germline ends. The CDR3: CASSDTATYEQYF. CDR3 in DNA: TGTGCCAGCAGTGATACAGCTACTTACGAGCAGTACTTC.

The chain has TRBV11-2 and TRBJ1-4, with 7 bases identical to TRBD1. Germline loops: CDR1 SGHAT, CDR2 FQNNGV. With V trimmed by 0 bases and J by 0 bases, 4 bases remained unmatched. The CDR3 spans 17 residues. The CDR3 DNA is TGTGCCAGCAGCTTAGAAGGGGGCAGCGCAACTAATGAAAAACTGTTTTTT. Translation: CASSLEGGSATNEKLFF.

The chain employs TRBV6-5 and TRBJ1-1; D possibly corresponds to TRBD1 (5 bases). The CDR3 has 14 residues. The ends were cut back, 0 bases at V and 5 bases at J, with 10 bases in the middle. In germline, CDR1 is MNHEY, CDR2 SVGAGI. CDR3 sequence: CASSYSPGDTEAFF. CDR3 bases: TGTGCCAGCAGTTACTCTCCGGGGGATACTGAAGCTTTCTTT.

CDR3 loop: CASSDRGREQYF. The CDR3 coding sequence is TGTGCCAGCAGTGACAGGGGGCGCGAGCAGTACTTC. The chain employs TRBV6-1 and TRBJ2-7; TRBD1 matches at 8 bases. CDR3 size: 12 residues. CDR1 MNHNS and CDR2 SASEGT come from the germline V gene. V was pared by 3 bases and J by 6 bases, with 1 base of the junction left unmatched.

The chain has TRBV6-5 and TRBJ1-6, with TRBD1 matching 7 bases. The CDR3 runs to 15 residues. Trimming cost V 5 bases and J 6 bases; bases outside gene matches: 7. CDR1 is MNHEY, CDR2 SVGAGI, per germline. CDR3 DNA sequence: TGTGCCAGCAGTCCGACCGGGACAGCTAATTCACCCCTCCACTTT. It yields the protein CASSPTGTANSPLHF.

The genes are TRBV5-6 and TRBJ1-2, with D possibly matching TRBD1 (5 bases). The V gene's germline CDR1 is SGHDT and CDR2 YYEEEE. Trimming left V 0 bases short and J 2 bases short, with 8 bases between. The CDR3 has 14 amino acids. The CDR3 reads CASSLAGLNYGYTF. The CDR3 DNA sequence: TGTGCCAGCAGCTTGGCAGGGTTAAACTATGGCTACACCTTC.

The chain joins TRBV19 to TRBJ2-6; maybe TRBD1 (6 bases). Germline V CDR1 and CDR2: LNHDA, SQIVND (reference sequence). CDR3 size: 17 residues. Trimming pared 1 base from V and 4 bases from J, leaving 14 bases between. CDR3 residues: CASSIAPTGSGANVLTF. CDR3 nucleotide sequence: TGTGCCAGTAGTATAGCCCCGACAGGATCCGGGGCCAACGTCCTGACTTTC.

Written as DNA, the CDR3 is TGCAGCGTTGACACCACAGGGAGTCCAGATACGCAGTATTTT. Translated, it gives CSVDTTGSPDTQYF. The chain is built from TRBV29-1 and TRBJ2-3; weak D call: TRBD1 (6 bases). Germline CDR1 reads SQVTM; CDR2 reads ANQGSEA. Trimming pared 3 bases from V and 4 bases from J, leaving 14 bases between. The CDR3 sequence is 14 residues long.

The chain is built from TRBV5-1 and TRBJ1-5; 8 bases align to TRBD1. The CDR3 totals 14 residues. The V and J ends lost 0 bases and 11 bases, in that order; junction bases with no gene match: 7. Per germline, CDR1 SGHRS and CDR2 YFSETQ. The CDR3 coding sequence is TGCGCCAGCAGCTTGGGGCCAGGGGGCTCGTCCCAGCATTTT. It specifies CASSLGPGGSSQHF.

The chain combines TRBV5-6 with TRBJ2-5, with D tentatively TRBD1 (5 bases). This CDR3 contains 15 residues. Germline V gene data show CDR1 as SGHDT and CDR2 as YYEEEE. Trimming stripped 5 bases from V and 0 bases from J, with 14 bases between. In DNA, the CDR3 is TGTGCCAGCAGGACCCTAAACAGGTACCAAGAGACCCAGTACTTC. The encoded protein is CASRTLNRYQETQYF.

The chain employs TRBV6-1 and TRBJ2-3, with D possibly being TRBD1 (7 bases). This CDR3 has 15 amino acids. Germline CDR1 and CDR2: MNHNS and SASEGT. The germline V and J ends were trimmed by 2 bases and 4 bases, with 13 bases remaining between them. The CDR3 nucleotides read TGTGCCAGCAGTGAACAGGGGGGTAGGGCAGATACGCAGTATTTT. This codes for CASSEQGGRADTQYF.

V gene TRBV5-1 combines with J gene TRBJ1-1; possible D gene TRBD1, 5 bases. CDR3 length: 16 amino acids. The V end was cut by 4 bases, the J end by 1 base, with 17 bases between. Germline lookup yields CDR1 SGHRS and CDR2 YFSETQ. The CDR3 region has the DNA TGCGCCAGCAGCCTCGGAAAGGGGCTCGGGAACACTGAAGCTTTCTTT. It encodes CASSLGKGLGNTEAFF.

Of note for this clone: Other DNA sequences in this specimen translate into the identical CDR3. This chain joins TRBV25-1 and TRBJ1-1, with D unclear. There are 15 residues in the CDR3. Germline lookup yields CDR1 MGHDK and CDR2 SYGVNS. Trimming removed 2 bases at V and 4 bases at J, with 14 bases between. In DNA, the CDR3 is TGTGCCAGCAGTGAAGGGCTTCTTGGGAGCACTGAAGCTTTCTTT. It translates to CASSEGLLGSTEAFF.

The gene calls are TRBV5-1 and TRBJ2-3, with TRBD1 identical over 9 bases. The germline gives CDR1 SGHRS, CDR2 YFSETQ. This CDR3 has 14 amino acids. After removal of 4 bases from V and 4 bases from J, the junction contained 4 bases not matched to a gene. CDR3 loop: CASSARQGADTQYF. The CDR3 region has the DNA TGCGCCAGCAGCGCCCGACAGGGGGCAGATACGCAGTATTTT. Filled out from reference TRBV5-1 and TRBJ2-3, the complete variable domain reads KAGVTQTPRYLIKTRGQQVTLSCSPISGHRSVSWYQQTPGQGLQFLFEYFSETQRNKGNFPGRFSGRQFSNSRSEMNVSTLELGDSALYLCASSARQGADTQYFGPGTRLTVL.

The CDR3 region is CASATGDGQETQYF. DNA of the CDR3: TGCGCCAGCGCGACAGGGGATGGCCAAGAGACCCAGTACTTC. The chain uses TRBV5-1 and TRBJ2-5, with 8 bases fitting TRBD1. CDR3 size: 14 residues. The V gene end was trimmed by 7 bases and the J gene end by 1 base; junction bases not matched to a gene: 6. Looked up from germline, CDR1 is SGHRS and CDR2 is YFSETQ.